This TCR beta chain originates from a study of OX40 agonist ivuxolimab in advanced cancers. Assay used: immunoSEQ multiplex PCR; TCRdb lists only in-frame clones, some missing. The data show about 75,000 clones, more than 75% seen once. General observations from the study: Also showing low normalized T-cell clonal expansion were some of the nonresponders.

Losses at the gene ends were 1 base for V and 4 bases for J; bases not matched to a gene: 0. The CDR3 sequence is 13 residues long. CDR1 MNHNS and CDR2 SASEGT come from the germline V gene. Of note for this clone: Antigen: not known.

V gene TRBV6-1 combines with J gene TRBJ2-5; TRBD2 aligns across 7 bases. The sequenced sample was CD4+ or CD8+ T cells sorted from blood, obtained in a trial of the OX40 agonist ivuxolimab. The clonotype originates from an adult with an advanced solid tumor such as melanoma, head and neck, liver or kidney cancer. Here the CDR3 DNA reads TGTGCCAGCAGTGAAGGGGGGGGAGAGACCCAGTACTTC. This gives the protein CASSEGGGETQYF.